Below, 9 T cell receptor beta chains from the same sample are listed, as sequenced in a study of blood T cell repertoires in COVID-19. Here immunoSEQ multiplex PCR was the method, and the copy in TCRdb shows in-frame clones only, minus some. Among a few hundred thousand clones listed, approximately 90% were seen once. Specimen: peripheral blood. The receptors derive from a woman under 30 who had recovered from COVID-19.

This CDR3 reads CASSLRGASNYGYTF. The CDR3 nucleotides are TGTGCCAGCAGCTTGCGGGGGGCTTCTAACTATGGCTACACCTTC. This sequence joins TRBV7-2 and TRBJ1-2; tentatively, D is TRBD1 (6 bases). Germline V lookup: CDR1 SGHTA, CDR2 FQGNSA. CDR3 length equals 15 residues. Trimming left V 3 bases short and J 0 bases short, with 11 bases between. The complete variable domain, with remaining parts taken from reference TRBV7-2 and TRBJ1-2, reads GAGVSQSPSNKVTEKGKDVELRCDPISGHTALYWYRQSLGQGLEFLIYFQGNSAPDKSGLPSDRFSAERTGGSVSTLTIQRTQQEDSAVYLCASSLRGASNYGYTFGSGTRLTVV.

The V and J genes are TRBV19 and TRBJ2-6; 7 nucleotides align to TRBD1. V was clipped by 0 bases and J by 0 bases; unmatched bases: 8. The CDR3 is 19 residues long. The germline gives CDR1 LNHDA, CDR2 SQIVND (reference sequence). CDR3 sequence: CASSIELRGLSSGANVLTF. The CDR3, as DNA: TGTGCCAGTAGTATAGAGTTGAGGGGGCTAAGCTCTGGGGCCAACGTCCTGACTTTC.

About this clone: This sample includes further DNA sequences coding for the same CDR3. CDR3 amino acids: CASSQGSSYEQYF. DNA for the CDR3: TGCGCCAGCAGCCAAGGGAGTTCCTACGAGCAGTACTTC. The chain joins TRBV4-3 to TRBJ2-7; the D is unclear. Germline CDR1 LGHNA, CDR2 YSLEER. Between the trimmed V and J ends, which lost 1 base and 1 base, there was a span of 5 bases. The CDR3 totals 13 residues.

J is TRBJ1-1 and V is TRBV13; D remains ambiguous. Per the germline V gene, CDR1 is PRHDT and CDR2 is FYEKMQ (reference sequence). This CDR3 contains 12 residues. V was pared by 4 bases and J by 10 bases, with 13 bases between. The CDR3 reads CASSSSGLGAFF. The CDR3 DNA follows: TGTGCCAGCAGCTCAAGTGGCCTAGGAGCTTTCTTT.

This chain connects TRBV27 to TRBJ2-3, with 11 bases fitting TRBD1. This CDR3 is built from 13 residues. Losses at the gene ends were 3 bases for V and 10 bases for J; bases not matched to a gene: 3. The germline gives CDR1 MNHEY, CDR2 SMNVEV (reference sequence). The CDR3 coding sequence is TGTGCCAGCAGTTTTGGGGGACAGGGGGCGCAGTATTTT. Its protein is CASSFGGQGAQYF.

The chain links TRBV4-1 to TRBJ2-1, with TRBD2 matching over 11 bases. CDR3 length equals 17 residues. Germline V gene lookup returns CDR1 MGHRA and CDR2 YSYEKL. J lost 2 bases, V lost 0 bases, and 3 bases had no gene match. The CDR3 DNA is TGCGCCAGCAGCCAAGATTTGACTAGCGGGACCTACAATGAGCAGTTCTTC. It encodes CASSQDLTSGTYNEQFF.

About this clone: One end of the junction does not line up with germline, which may come from a read error. V usage is TRBV25-1 and J usage is TRBJ2-5; 10 bases line up with TRBD1. Germline-derived CDR1 and CDR2 are MGHDK and SYGVNS. The CDR3 is made up of 12 amino acids. CDR3 in DNA: TGTGCCAGCAGTGAATTTGGGGACAGGGGAAACTTC. Protein: CASSEFGDRGNF.

This clone appeared a single time. This chain uses TRBV7-3 with TRBJ2-3; a weak D match, TRBD1 (6 bases). The CDR3 spans 16 residues. The ends were cut back, 2 bases at V and 2 bases at J, with 14 bases in the middle. CDR1 and CDR2 from the germline V gene are SGHTA and FQGTGA. CDR3 DNA sequence: TGTGCCAGCAGCTTAGTAGGGGGTTCTGCCACAGATACGCAGTATTTT. Encoded protein: CASSLVGGSATDTQYF. The whole variable domain, remainder taken from reference TRBV7-3 and TRBJ2-3, is GAGVSQTPSNKVTEKGKYVELRCDPISGHTALYWYRQSLGQGPEFLIYFQGTGAADDSGLPNDRFFAVRPEGSVSTLKIQRTERGDSAVYLCASSLVGGSATDTQYFGPGTRLTVL.

The chain joins TRBV5-1 to TRBJ2-7, with TRBD2 matching 7 bases. Germline V lookup: CDR1 SGHRS, CDR2 YFSETQ. The CDR3 consists of 13 residues. Unmatched junction bases numbered 6, after V lost 4 bases and J lost 5 bases. The CDR3 bases are TGCGCCAGCAGCCCACTAGCGAGGGACGAGCAGTACTTC. Translating it yields CASSPLARDEQYF.